What follows describes a single T cell receptor beta chain. What it binds is unknown. The data originate from a study of cytomegalovirus exposure and HLA in healthy donors. Study details: Within an early data release were about 85 million unique TCRs drawn from HLA-typed donors.

General observations from the study: Per a later analysis, 18,000 or so TCR beta sequences showed association with HLA alleles at 0.05 false discovery rate. TCR beta chain V- and J-gene trimming was linked, in a later analysis, to a missense variant in DCLRE1C. The study put 150 to 200 TCR beta chains on its list as cytomegalovirus-associated.

PCR primers comprised 60 Vbeta and 13 Jbeta primers. The table came from immunoSEQ multiplex PCR; TCRdb's copy has only in-frame clones and leaves some out. The repertoire holds some 130,000 clones, with 84% as singletons. The receptor was derived from a man aged 45-60 years in good health and CMV-seronegative. What was sequenced was PBMCs.

This CDR3 is CASSLATAGRGFNQPQHF. Here the CDR3 DNA reads TGTGCCAGCAGCTTGGCCACGGCAGGCAGGGGTTTCAATCAGCCCCAGCATTTT. This chain connects TRBV5-6 to TRBJ1-5, with D possibly being TRBD1 (6 bases). Trimming removed 0 bases from V and 3 bases from J, with 19 bases in between. Germline lookup yields CDR1 SGHDT and CDR2 YYEEEE. The CDR3 sequence is 18 residues long. Complete variable domain (other parts from reference TRBV5-6 and TRBJ1-5): DAGVTQSPTHLIKTRGQQVTLRCSPKSGHDTVSWYQQALGQGPQFIFQYYEEEERQRGNFPDRFSGHQFPNYSSELNVNALLLGDSALYLCASSLATAGRGFNQPQHFGDGTRLSIL.